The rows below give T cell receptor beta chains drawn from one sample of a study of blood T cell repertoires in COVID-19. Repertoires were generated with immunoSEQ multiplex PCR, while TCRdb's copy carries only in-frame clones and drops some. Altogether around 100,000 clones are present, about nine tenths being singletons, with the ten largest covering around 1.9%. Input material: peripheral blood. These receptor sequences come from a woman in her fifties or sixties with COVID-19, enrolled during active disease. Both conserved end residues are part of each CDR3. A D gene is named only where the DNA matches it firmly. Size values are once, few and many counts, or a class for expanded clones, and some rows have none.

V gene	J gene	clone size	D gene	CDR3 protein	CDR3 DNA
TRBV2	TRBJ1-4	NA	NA	CATQQSTNEKLFF	TGTGCCACCCAACAGTCAACTAATGAAAAACTGTTTTTT
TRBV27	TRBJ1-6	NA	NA	CASSLGGTPLHF	TGTGCCAGCAGTTTAGGGGGGACACCCCTCCACTTT
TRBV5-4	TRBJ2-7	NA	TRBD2	CASSSGLAGVTYEQYF	TGTGCCAGCAGCTCGGGACTAGCGGGGGTTACGTACGAGCAGTACTTC
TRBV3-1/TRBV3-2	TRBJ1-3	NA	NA	CASSPIMGAGNTIYF	TGTGCCAGCAGCCCTATTATGGGAGCTGGAAACACCATATATTTT
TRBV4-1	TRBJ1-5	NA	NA	CASSQVGGRNQPQHF	TGCGCCAGCAGCCAAGTCGGGGGGCGCAATCAGCCCCAGCATTTT
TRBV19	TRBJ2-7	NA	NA	CASSIGSVREQYF	TGTGCCAGTAGTATCGGAAGCGTTCGCGAGCAGTACTTC
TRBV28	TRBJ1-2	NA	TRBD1	CASSPPGTGYGYTF	TGTGCCAGCAGCCCCCCCGGGACAGGGTATGGCTACACCTTC
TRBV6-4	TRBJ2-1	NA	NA	CASSDSPRLLVNEQFF	TGTGCCAGCAGTGACTCCCCGAGGCTACTGGTCAATGAGCAGTTCTTC
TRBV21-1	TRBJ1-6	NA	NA	CASTLGQSKNSPLHF	TGTGCCAGCACCTTGGGACAGTCTAAAAATTCACCCCTCCACTTT
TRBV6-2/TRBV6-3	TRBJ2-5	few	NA	CASSYPGQSSPQYF	TGTGCCAGCAGTTACCCGGGACAAAGTTCGCCCCAGTACTTC
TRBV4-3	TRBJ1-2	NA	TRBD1	CASSQDSVGTGGAYGYTF	TGCGCCAGCAGCCAAGATTCCGTAGGGACAGGGGGCGCTTATGGCTACACCTTC